Reported below is one T cell receptor beta chain. The source of the sample is a study of T-cell memory formation after mild COVID-19. TCRdb called the 5' RACE reads again in MiXCR, with one record for every CDR3 protein. The table shows about 610,000 distinct CDR3 sequences, with 17% occurring only once. The origin of this receptor is an adult woman who had mild COVID-19 (a few samples of this study predate the infection). Cell type and time point are not known. Sequencing used PBMCs or a T cell subset sorted from them (not recorded which).

The DNA for the CDR3 is TGTGCCACCAGTGATTTGGGAGGTAGCAATCAGCCCCAGCATTTT. Amino acid sequence: CATSDLGGSNQPQHF. The genes are TRBV24-1 and TRBJ1-5; D remains unclear. The V end was cut by 0 bases, the J end by 0 bases, with 5 bases between. The CDR3 length is 15 residues. Germline CDR1 is KGHDR and CDR2 is SFDVKD.